The rows below give T cell receptor beta chains drawn from one sample of a study of T cells in Graves' hyperthyroidism and ophthalmopathy. TCRdb re-analysed the multiplex PCR reads in MiXCR, keeping a single row per CDR3 protein. The repertoire holds 300,000 to 450,000 distinct CDR3 sequences, with 15% to 19% as singletons. Sequencing was done on a sample of blood. The source of these receptors is a woman aged 18-29 years with Graves' hyperthyroidism that later progressed to Graves' ophthalmopathy. Both conserved end residues are part of each CDR3. The D gene is left open where the match is weak. The size entry is marked missing in some rows and otherwise reads once, few, many or a size class.

D gene	V gene	J gene	clone size	CDR3 DNA	CDR3 protein
.	TRBV6-1	TRBJ2-3	many	TGTGCCAGCAGTGAATATCTCAACACAGATACGCAGTATTTT	CASSEYLNTDTQYF
TRBD1	TRBV28	TRBJ1-1	.	TGTGCCAGCAGTAAGCACAGGGGGGGACCTATTGAAGCTTTCTTT	CASSKHRGGPIEAFF
TRBD2	TRBV20-1	TRBJ2-7	many	TGCAGTGCTAGAGATACGGGACTAGCGGGAGGAGGCCAAAGGGGAGAGCAGTACTTC	CSARDTGLAGGGQRGEQYF
.	TRBV9	TRBJ2-2	few	TGTGCCAGCAGGAGTGGCGGTGACACCGGGGAGCTGTTTTTT	CASRSGGDTGELFF
.	TRBV5-1	TRBJ2-3	many	TGCGCCAGCAGCTTGGCCGCGAGAGATACGCAGTATTTT	CASSLAARDTQYF
TRBD2	TRBV27	TRBJ2-7	many	TGTGCCAGCGCCTGGGGGCGGGAGGTCGAGCAGTACTTC	CASAWGREVEQYF
.	TRBV29-1	TRBJ2-7	few	TGCAGCGTGGATCAGGGATTGAGCGAGCAGTACTTC	CSVDQGLSEQYF
TRBD1	TRBV7-2	TRBJ2-7	many	TGTGCCAGCAGCTTCGGGACAGCCATCTACGAGCAGTACTTC	CASSFGTAIYEQYF
.	TRBV27	TRBJ2-7	.	TGTGCCAGCAGTTTATCGGGACGGGCAAACTACGAGCAGTACTTC	CASSLSGRANYEQYF
TRBD2	TRBV20-1	TRBJ2-5	many	TGCAGTGCTAGGTCAGCTAGCGGGAGGCCAGAGACCCAGTACTTC	CSARSASGRPETQYF
.	TRBV10-3	TRBJ1-1	many	TGTGCCATCAGTGAATCTGTCAGGGACGAAGCTTTCTTT	CAISESVRDEAFF
.	TRBV20-1	TRBJ1-5	.	TGCAGTGCAATCTTAAGCAATCAGCCCCAGCATTTT	CSAILSNQPQHF
TRBD2	TRBV11-2	TRBJ2-7	many	TGTGCCAGCGGTAGCGGGACATACGAGCAGTACTTC	CASGSGTYEQYF
.	TRBV3-1	TRBJ1-5	many	TGTGCCAGCAGCCAAGGAACGTCAGCCAATCAGCCCCAGCATTTT	CASSQGTSANQPQHF
.	TRBV28	TRBJ2-3	many	TGTGCCAGCAGCCGCTTAGCCGGAGGGTTAGATACGCAGTATTTT	CASSRLAGGLDTQYF
.	TRBV20-1	TRBJ2-4	many	TGCAGTGCTACCCCGGCCCCTACGAGCATTCAGTACTTC	CSATPAPTSIQYF
.	TRBV6-2/TRBV6-3	TRBJ2-1	.	TGTGCCAGCAGTTACCTTCCCCAACAAAGAGGTGAGCAGTTCTTC	CASSYLPQQRGEQFF
.	TRBV5-1	TRBJ1-2	few	TGCGCCAGCAGTCAAGACAGAGGGGCCTATGGCTACACCTTC	CASSQDRGAYGYTF
.	TRBV6-5	TRBJ1-2	many	TGTGCCAGCAGTTACTCGACCCCGGCGAACTATGGCTACACCTTC	CASSYSTPANYGYTF
.	TRBV27	TRBJ1-5	.	TGTGCCAGCAGCTTAAACGCAGGAGAGCCCCAGCATTTT	CASSLNAGEPQHF
TRBD2	TRBV20-1	TRBJ2-1	many	TGCAGTGCTTCCGGGACTAGCATTTCCTACAATGAGCAGTTCTTC	CSASGTSISYNEQFF
.	TRBV2	TRBJ2-5	.	TGTGCCAGCAGTGCCCTGGGGCAGGGACCAGAAGAGACCCAGTACTTC	CASSALGQGPEETQYF
.	TRBV19	TRBJ2-2	many	TGTGCCAGCAACTGGGGCGGAGACACCGGGGAGCTGTTTTTT	CASNWGGDTGELFF
.	TRBV11-2	TRBJ1-6	many	TGTGCCAGCAGCCCGTCTGGACGGAATAATTCACCCCTCCACTTT	CASSPSGRNNSPLHF
TRBD1	TRBV6-1	TRBJ2-7	many	TGTGCCAGCGATGGGAACAGGGGCTACGAGCAGTACTTC	CASDGNRGYEQYF
.	TRBV27	TRBJ2-3	many	TGTGCCAGCAGTTTATTCGGGGGGCATAGCACAGATACGCAGTATTTT	CASSLFGGHSTDTQYF
.	TRBV10-3	TRBJ2-7	many	TGTGCCATCAGTGAGTCAGGCGGGACAGCCTACGAGCAGTACTTC	CAISESGGTAYEQYF
.	TRBV12-3/TRBV12-4	TRBJ1-6	many	TGTGCCAGCAGTACCCGGAGGGCCTCTCGTTCACCCCTCCACTTT	CASSTRRASRSPLHF
.	TRBV28	TRBJ1-2	few	TGTGCCAGCAGTTTCATCACAGCTACTAACTATGGCTACACCTTC	CASSFITATNYGYTF
TRBD2	TRBV19	TRBJ2-2	.	TGTGCCACGACTAGCGGAGTGTTAAACACCGGGGAGCTGTTTTTT	CATTSGVLNTGELFF
.	TRBV28	TRBJ1-1	many	TGTGCCAGCAGTTTATACAGGGTAACTGAAGCTTTCTTT	CASSLYRVTEAFF
TRBD1	TRBV27	TRBJ1-1	few	TGTGCCAGCATTCTCGGGACAGGGGGAATGAACACTGAAGCTTTCTTT	CASILGTGGMNTEAFF
.	TRBV29-1	TRBJ2-3	many	TGCAGCGTCTGGACCGGCACAGATACGCAGTATTTT	CSVWTGTDTQYF
.	TRBV11-2	TRBJ2-7	many	TGTGCCAGCAGCTTAATGGAAGGCTACGAGCAGTACTTC	CASSLMEGYEQYF
.	TRBV15	TRBJ2-7	few	TGTGCCACCAGCAGTCACCCGACAGACGCCTACGAGCAGTACTTC	CATSSHPTDAYEQYF
TRBD2	TRBV20-1	TRBJ2-5	many	TGCAGTGCCCACGACCGGGCTAGCGGCCAAGAGACCCAGTACTTC	CSAHDRASGQETQYF
TRBD2	TRBV11-2	TRBJ2-1	many	TGTGCCAGCAGCTTAGTCTCTAGCGGTGAGCAGTTCTTC	CASSLVSSGEQFF
.	TRBV27	TRBJ2-1	few	TGTGCCAGCAGTTTATTTGGGGTTCAGCAGTTCTTC	CASSLFGVQQFF
.	TRBV4-1	TRBJ1-2	.	TGCGCCAGCAGCCATCATGGGGGCTATGGCTACACCTTC	CASSHHGGYGYTF
TRBD1	TRBV24-1	TRBJ2-2	few	TGTGCCACCAGTGACCGTCCGACAGGGTCGGACACCGGGGAGCTGTTTTTT	CATSDRPTGSDTGELFF
.	TRBV2	TRBJ2-1	few	TGTGCCAGCAGTGGTTCCTGGAGCTCCTACAATGAGCAGTTCTTC	CASSGSWSSYNEQFF